Listed here are 17 T cell receptor beta chains from one sample, sequenced in a study of shared clonotypes between healthy human individuals. Selected positively for CCR7 and CD45RO-negative, naive CD8 cells excluded terminally differentiated effector memory CD45RA+ cells. TCRdb's copy holds only in-frame clones and misses some; the assay was immunoSEQ multiplex PCR. Altogether about 2 million clones are present, around 96% being singletons, with the ten largest covering approximately 1%. Sequencing was performed on naive CD8+ T cells sorted from blood. These receptors originate from a man aged 18 to 29 in good health.

The chain employs TRBV4-1 and TRBJ2-3; no definite D call. The CDR3 consists of 16 residues. Germline-derived CDR1 and CDR2 are MGHRA and YSYEKL. V was cut by 0 bases and J by 1 base, with 11 bases left in between. The CDR3, as DNA: TGCGCCAGCAGCCAAGATGATGCAGGAGGCACAGATACGCAGTATTTT. It codes for CASSQDDAGGTDTQYF.

The CDR3 sequence is CASSGLLRETQYF. For the CDR3, the DNA is TGTGCCAGCAGTGGACTTCTACGGGAGACCCAGTACTTC. The chain employs TRBV6-1 and TRBJ2-5; D is unresolved. V was trimmed by 4 bases and J by 5 bases, leaving 11 bases between them. CDR1 MNHNS and CDR2 SASEGT come from the germline V gene. The length of the CDR3 is 13 residues.

The chain carries TRBV9 and TRBJ2-5; D is perhaps TRBD1 or TRBD2 (6 bases each). Per the germline V gene, CDR1 is SGDLS and CDR2 is YYNGEE. Trimming pared 4 bases from V and 0 bases from J, leaving 19 bases between. The CDR3 loop spans 17 amino acids. CDR3 amino acids: CASSPRGDLTYQETQYF. CDR3 nucleotides: TGTGCCAGCAGCCCGAGGGGGGACCTCACGTACCAAGAGACCCAGTACTTC.

This clone has just one count. The chain has TRBV6-6 and TRBJ2-7; D is ambiguous. V was trimmed by 3 bases and J by 6 bases, leaving 9 bases between them. The CDR3 extends over 12 amino acids. Per the germline V gene, CDR1 is MNHNY and CDR2 is SVGAGI (reference sequence). CDR3 DNA sequence: TGTGCCAGCAGTTATCGGCCCGGCGAGCAGTACTTC. Translated: CASSYRPGEQYF.

Concerning this clone: In the same sample, other DNA sequences code for this CDR3. The gene calls are TRBV6-1 and TRBJ1-2; D is ambiguous. This CDR3 spans 13 amino acids. The germline CDR1 and CDR2 sequences are MNHNS and SASEGT. V dropped 1 base and J dropped 2 bases, with 5 bases sitting between them. The CDR3 loop is CASSEGRNYGYTF. The CDR3 coding sequence is TGTGCCAGCAGTGAAGGACGGAACTATGGCTACACCTTC.

This clone was counted a single time. The rearrangement links TRBV7-6 to TRBJ2-7; 10 bases match TRBD2. There are 16 residues in the CDR3. CDR1 is SGHVS, CDR2 FNYEAQ, per germline. V shed 5 bases and J 9 bases; nucleotides not matched to a gene: 16. The CDR3, as DNA: TGTGCCAGCAGCCCTCCTGTTGAGCGGGAGGGGAGAGTGCAGTACTTC. Translation gives CASSPPVEREGRVQYF.

V and J are TRBV2 and TRBJ1-6; D is unclear. CDR1 and CDR2 from the germline V gene are SNHLY and FYNNEI. The CDR3 extends over 15 amino acids. Trimming cost V 3 bases and J 3 bases, with 9 bases left between them. The CDR3 reads CASSDEGFYNSPLHF. CDR3 DNA sequence: TGTGCCAGCAGTGATGAGGGCTTCTATAATTCACCCCTCCACTTT.

This chain links TRBV6-5 with TRBJ2-2, with D possibly TRBD1 on 6 matching bases. This CDR3 region has 14 residues. V was clipped by 6 bases and J by 6 bases, with 14 bases between them. Germline assignment: CDR1 MNHEY and CDR2 SVGAGI. The CDR3 nucleotides are TGTGCCAGCAGCCAACTCACAGGGCCCGGGGAGCTGTTTTTT. Its translation is CASSQLTGPGELFF.

V and J are TRBV6-6 and TRBJ1-5; 8 bases agree with TRBD1. Looked up from germline, CDR1 is MNHNY and CDR2 is SVGAGI (reference sequence). There are 14 residues in the CDR3. Unmatched junction bases numbered 4, after V lost 6 bases and J lost 3 bases. The CDR3, as DNA: TGTGCCAGCAGGACAGGGGCTACCAATCAGCCCCAGCATTTT. Encoded protein: CASRTGATNQPQHF.

The chain is built from TRBV6-6 and TRBJ2-1, with 8 bases fitting TRBD1. Germline V CDR1 and CDR2: MNHNY, SVGAGI (reference sequence). After removal of 5 bases from V and 5 bases from J, the junction contained 5 bases not matched to a gene. There are 14 residues in the CDR3. CDR3 sequence reads: CASSDDRGDNEQFF. CDR3 nucleotide sequence: TGTGCCAGCAGTGACGACAGGGGAGACAATGAGCAGTTCTTC.

The rearrangement links TRBV11-2 to TRBJ2-7; D unresolved. This CDR3 spans 13 amino acids. V lost 5 bases, J lost 1 base, and 9 bases lay in between. Germline assignment: CDR1 SGHAT and CDR2 FQNNGV. The CDR3 region is CASSEDVSYEQYF. In DNA form, the CDR3 reads TGTGCCAGCAGCGAAGACGTTTCCTACGAGCAGTACTTC.

This clone appeared a single time. The gene calls are TRBV6-6 and TRBJ2-1; D call uncertain. Germline CDR1 is MNHNY and CDR2 is SVGAGI (reference sequence). V lost 2 bases and J lost 8, with 16 bases in between. CDR3 length equals 15 residues. The CDR3 bases are TGTGCCAGCAGTTACAGTTACTACCCTATGGATGAGCAGTTCTTC. Translated: CASSYSYYPMDEQFF.

This clone was detected only once. V is TRBV9 and J is TRBJ2-7; 9 bases are a match to TRBD2. J gave up 2 bases and V 4 bases, and 13 bases lay outside the gene matches. This CDR3 comprises 17 residues. Germline CDR1 reads SGDLS; CDR2 reads YYNGEE. The CDR3 loop is CASSLDSGSGPPYEQYF. In nucleotides, the CDR3 is TGTGCCAGCAGCTTAGATAGCGGGAGCGGTCCTCCCTACGAGCAGTACTTC.

The chain is built from TRBV4-1 and TRBJ2-3, with 13 bases identical to TRBD2. Germline-derived CDR1 and CDR2 are MGHRA and YSYEKL. The V segment lost 6 bases and the J segment 2 bases; nucleotides outside the gene matches: 5. The CDR3 consists of 16 residues. In nucleotides, the CDR3 is TGCGCCAGCAGGCCTACTAGCGGGGGGGCCACAGATACGCAGTATTTT. This codes for CASRPTSGGATDTQYF.

The gene calls are TRBV6-5 and TRBJ1-2, with 7 bases lining up with TRBD1. This CDR3 has 14 residues. Germline V gene sequence: CDR1 MNHEY, CDR2 SVGAGI. The V segment lost 0 bases and the J segment 6 bases; nucleotides outside the gene matches: 4. DNA of the CDR3: TGTGCCAGCAGTTACTCTGCAGGGGGTCATGGCTACACCTTC. Translated: CASSYSAGGHGYTF.

The J gene is TRBJ2-7, the V gene TRBV13, with 10 nucleotides matching TRBD2. This CDR3 has 16 residues. Trimming removed 4 bases from V and 3 bases from J; junction bases left unmatched: 9. Germline V gene lookup returns CDR1 PRHDT and CDR2 FYEKMQ (reference sequence). The CDR3 DNA reads as TGTGCCAGCAGCTCGGCCGGGACTAGCGATATCTACGAGCAGTACTTC. This gives the protein CASSSAGTSDIYEQYF. Full variable domain (missing parts from reference TRBV13 and TRBJ2-7): AAGVIQSPRHLIKEKRETATLKCYPIPRHDTVYWYQQGPGQDPQFLISFYEKMQSDKGSIPDRFSAQQFSDYHSELNMSSLELGDSALYFCASSSAGTSDIYEQYFGPGTRLTVT.

Only one count was recorded for this clone. The V gene is TRBV5-6, the J gene TRBJ1-3, with D hard to call. CDR3 length equals 14 residues. The germline V gene encodes CDR1 SGHDT and CDR2 YYEEEE. V was shortened by 5 bases and J by 0 bases, with 9 bases between the two germline ends. The CDR3: CASREDGSGNTIYF. The CDR3 DNA reads as TGTGCCAGCAGAGAGGACGGCTCTGGAAACACCATATATTTT.